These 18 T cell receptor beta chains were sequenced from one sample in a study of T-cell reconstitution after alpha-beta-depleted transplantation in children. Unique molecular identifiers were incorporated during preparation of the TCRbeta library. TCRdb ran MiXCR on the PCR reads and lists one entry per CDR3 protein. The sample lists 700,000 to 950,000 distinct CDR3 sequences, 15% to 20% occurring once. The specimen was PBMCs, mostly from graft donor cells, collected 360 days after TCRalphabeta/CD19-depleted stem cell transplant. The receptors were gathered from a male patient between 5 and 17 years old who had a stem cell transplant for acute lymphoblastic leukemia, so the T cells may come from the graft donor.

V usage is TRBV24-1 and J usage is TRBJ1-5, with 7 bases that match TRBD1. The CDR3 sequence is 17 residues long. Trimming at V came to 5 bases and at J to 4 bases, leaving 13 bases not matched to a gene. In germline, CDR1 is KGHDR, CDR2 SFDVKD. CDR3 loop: CATSARQGTSGNQPQHF. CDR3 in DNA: TGTGCCACCAGTGCCCGACAGGGAACGTCGGGAAATCAGCCCCAGCATTTT.

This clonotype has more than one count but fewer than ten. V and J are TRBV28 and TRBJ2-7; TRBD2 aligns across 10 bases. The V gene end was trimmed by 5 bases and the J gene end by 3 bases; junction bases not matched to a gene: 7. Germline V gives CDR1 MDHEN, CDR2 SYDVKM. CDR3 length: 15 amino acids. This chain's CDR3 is CASSAASGSGYEQYF. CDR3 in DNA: TGTGCCAGCAGTGCCGCTAGCGGGAGCGGCTACGAGCAGTACTTC.

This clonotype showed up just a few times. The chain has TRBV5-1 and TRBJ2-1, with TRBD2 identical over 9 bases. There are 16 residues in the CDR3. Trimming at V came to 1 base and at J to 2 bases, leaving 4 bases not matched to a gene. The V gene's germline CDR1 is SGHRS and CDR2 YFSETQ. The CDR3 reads CASSLLGLATYNEQFF. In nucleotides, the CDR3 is TGCGCCAGCAGCTTGCTGGGACTAGCCACCTACAATGAGCAGTTCTTC.

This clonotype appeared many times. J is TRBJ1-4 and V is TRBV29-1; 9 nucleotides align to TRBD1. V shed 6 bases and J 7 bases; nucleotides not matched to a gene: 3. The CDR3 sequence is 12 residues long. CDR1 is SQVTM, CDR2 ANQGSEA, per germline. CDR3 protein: CSVGQGGEKLFF. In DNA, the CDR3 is TGCAGCGTGGGACAGGGAGGTGAAAAACTGTTTTTT.

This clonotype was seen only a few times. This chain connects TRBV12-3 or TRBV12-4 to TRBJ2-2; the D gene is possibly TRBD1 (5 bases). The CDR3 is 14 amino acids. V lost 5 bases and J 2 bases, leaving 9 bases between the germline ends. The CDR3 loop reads CASSETANTGELFF. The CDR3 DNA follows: TGTGCCAGCAGTGAGACAGCCAACACCGGGGAGCTGTTTTTT.

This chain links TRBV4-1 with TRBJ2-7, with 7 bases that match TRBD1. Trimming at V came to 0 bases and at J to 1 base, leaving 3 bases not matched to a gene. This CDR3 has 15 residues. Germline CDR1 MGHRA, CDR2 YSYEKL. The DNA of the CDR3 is TGCGCCAGCAGCCAAGATATACAGGGGTCCTACGAGCAGTACTTC. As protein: CASSQDIQGSYEQYF.

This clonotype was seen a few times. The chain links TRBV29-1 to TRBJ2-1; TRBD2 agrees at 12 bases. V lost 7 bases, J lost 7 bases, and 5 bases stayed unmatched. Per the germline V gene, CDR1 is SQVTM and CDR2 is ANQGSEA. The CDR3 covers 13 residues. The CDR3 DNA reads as TGCAGCGCGACTAGCGGGAGTTCGAATGAGCAGTTCTTC. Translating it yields CSATSGSSNEQFF.

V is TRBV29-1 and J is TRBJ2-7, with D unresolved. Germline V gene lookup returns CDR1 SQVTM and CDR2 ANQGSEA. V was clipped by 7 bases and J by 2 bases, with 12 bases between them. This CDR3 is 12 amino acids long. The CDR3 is CSARAAPYEQYF. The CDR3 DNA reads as TGCAGCGCCCGGGCCGCACCCTACGAGCAGTACTTC.

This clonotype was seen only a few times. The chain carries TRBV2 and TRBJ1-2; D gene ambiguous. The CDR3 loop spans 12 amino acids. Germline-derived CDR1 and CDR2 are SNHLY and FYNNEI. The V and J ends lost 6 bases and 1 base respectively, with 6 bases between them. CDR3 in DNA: TGTGCCAGCAGGACAATTAACTATGGCTACACCTTC. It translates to CASRTINYGYTF.

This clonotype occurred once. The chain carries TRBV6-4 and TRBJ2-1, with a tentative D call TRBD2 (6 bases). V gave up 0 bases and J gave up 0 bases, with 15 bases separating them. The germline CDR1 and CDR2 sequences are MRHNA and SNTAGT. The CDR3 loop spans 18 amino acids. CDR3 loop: CASSDSGGSRRSYNEQFF. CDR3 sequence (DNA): TGTGCCAGCAGTGACTCAGGAGGGAGCCGCCGCTCCTACAATGAGCAGTTCTTC.

CDR3 nucleotide sequence: TGCGCCAGCAGCTTGAGCGGGAGTAGTTCCTATCGCAATGAGCAGTTCTTC. Protein sequence: CASSLSGSSSYRNEQFF. The chain couples TRBV5-1 to TRBJ2-1, with 8 positions matching TRBD2. After removal of 1 base from V and 6 bases from J, the junction contained 12 bases not matched to a gene. Germline CDR1 reads SGHRS; CDR2 reads YFSETQ. The CDR3 has 17 amino acids.

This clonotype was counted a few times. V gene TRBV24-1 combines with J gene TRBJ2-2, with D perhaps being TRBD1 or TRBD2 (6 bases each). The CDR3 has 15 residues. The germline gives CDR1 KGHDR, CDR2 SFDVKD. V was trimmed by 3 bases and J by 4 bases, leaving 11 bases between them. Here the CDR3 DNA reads TGTGCCACCAGTGATCCGACGGGGGCCACCGGGGAGCTGTTTTTT. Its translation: CATSDPTGATGELFF.

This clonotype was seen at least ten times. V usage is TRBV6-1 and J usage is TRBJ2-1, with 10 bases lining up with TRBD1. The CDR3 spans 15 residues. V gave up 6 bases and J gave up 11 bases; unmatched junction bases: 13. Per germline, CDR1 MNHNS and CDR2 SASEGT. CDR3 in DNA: TGTGCCAGCAGGCCGCCGGGACAGGGGTATAAGAAGCAGTTCTTC. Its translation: CASRPPGQGYKKQFF.

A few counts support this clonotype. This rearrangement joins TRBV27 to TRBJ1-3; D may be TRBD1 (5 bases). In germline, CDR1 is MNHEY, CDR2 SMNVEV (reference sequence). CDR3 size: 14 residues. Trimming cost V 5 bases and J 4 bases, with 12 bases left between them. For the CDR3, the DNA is TGTGCCAGCAGTCGGCGGGGGTCCGGAAACACCATATATTTT. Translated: CASSRRGSGNTIYF.

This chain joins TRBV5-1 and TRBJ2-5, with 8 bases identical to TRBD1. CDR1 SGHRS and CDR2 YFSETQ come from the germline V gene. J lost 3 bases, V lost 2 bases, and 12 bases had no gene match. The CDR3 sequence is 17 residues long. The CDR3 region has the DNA TGCGCCAGCAGCTTCCCCTGGACTAACAGGGGGGAAGAGACCCAGTACTTC. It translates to CASSFPWTNRGEETQYF.

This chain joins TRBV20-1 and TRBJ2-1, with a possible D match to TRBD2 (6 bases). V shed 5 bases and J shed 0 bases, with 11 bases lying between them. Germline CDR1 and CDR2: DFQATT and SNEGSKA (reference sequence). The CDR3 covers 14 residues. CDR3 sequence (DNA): TGCAGTGCTGGGGACTCCACCTCCTACAATGAGCAGTTCTTC. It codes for CSAGDSTSYNEQFF.

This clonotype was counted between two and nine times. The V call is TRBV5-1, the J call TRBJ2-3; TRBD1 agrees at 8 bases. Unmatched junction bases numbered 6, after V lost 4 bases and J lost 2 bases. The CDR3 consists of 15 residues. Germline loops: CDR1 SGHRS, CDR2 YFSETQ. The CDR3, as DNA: TGCGCCAGCAGCCTGACAGGGGATGTCACAGATACGCAGTATTTT. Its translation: CASSLTGDVTDTQYF.

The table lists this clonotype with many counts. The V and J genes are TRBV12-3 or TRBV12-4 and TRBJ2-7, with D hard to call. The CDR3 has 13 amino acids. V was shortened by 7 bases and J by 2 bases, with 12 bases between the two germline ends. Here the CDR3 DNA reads TGTGCCAGCAAAGAGCCGATAACCTACGAGCAGTACTTC. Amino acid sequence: CASKEPITYEQYF.